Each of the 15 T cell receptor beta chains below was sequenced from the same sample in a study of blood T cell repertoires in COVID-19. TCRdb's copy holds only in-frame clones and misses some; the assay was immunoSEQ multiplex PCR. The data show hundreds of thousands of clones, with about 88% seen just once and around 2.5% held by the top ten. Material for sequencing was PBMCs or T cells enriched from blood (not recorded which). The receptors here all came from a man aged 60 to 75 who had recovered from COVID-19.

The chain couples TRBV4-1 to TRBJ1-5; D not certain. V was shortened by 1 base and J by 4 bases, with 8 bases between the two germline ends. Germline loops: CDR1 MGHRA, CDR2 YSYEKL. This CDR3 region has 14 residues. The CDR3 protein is CASSQGRGNQPQHF. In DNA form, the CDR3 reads TGCGCCAGCAGCCAAGGACGAGGGAATCAGCCCCAGCATTTT.

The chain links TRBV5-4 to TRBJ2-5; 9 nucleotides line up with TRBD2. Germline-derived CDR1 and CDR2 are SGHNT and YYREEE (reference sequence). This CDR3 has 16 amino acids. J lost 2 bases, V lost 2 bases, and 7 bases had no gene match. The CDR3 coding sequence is TGTGCCAGCAGCTTCCTTGGCGGGAGGGTTCAAGAGACCCAGTACTTC. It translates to CASSFLGGRVQETQYF.

The CDR3 region is CASSRVEGANYGYTF. The DNA of the CDR3 is TGTGCCAGCTCACGGGTTGAGGGGGCTAACTATGGCTACACCTTC. The chain uses TRBV18 and TRBJ1-2; D might be TRBD1 (6 bases). The CDR3 covers 15 residues. The V gene lost 4 bases and the J gene lost 0 bases, with 12 bases spanning the gap. CDR1 and CDR2 (germline): KGHSH, LQKENI.

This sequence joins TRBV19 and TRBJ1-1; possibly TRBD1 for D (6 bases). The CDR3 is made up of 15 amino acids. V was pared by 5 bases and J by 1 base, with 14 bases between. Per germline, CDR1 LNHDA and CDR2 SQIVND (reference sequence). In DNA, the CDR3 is TGTGCCAGTAGTGTTCCGGCAGGGGCGAACACTGAAGCTTTCTTT. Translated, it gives CASSVPAGANTEAFF.

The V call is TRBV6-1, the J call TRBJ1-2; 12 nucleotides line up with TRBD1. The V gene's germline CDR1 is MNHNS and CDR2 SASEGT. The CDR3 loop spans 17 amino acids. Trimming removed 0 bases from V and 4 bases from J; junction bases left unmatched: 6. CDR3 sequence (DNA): TGTGCCAGCAGTGAAGCCGGGACAGGGGGCGCGGGCTATGGCTACACCTTC. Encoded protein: CASSEAGTGGAGYGYTF.

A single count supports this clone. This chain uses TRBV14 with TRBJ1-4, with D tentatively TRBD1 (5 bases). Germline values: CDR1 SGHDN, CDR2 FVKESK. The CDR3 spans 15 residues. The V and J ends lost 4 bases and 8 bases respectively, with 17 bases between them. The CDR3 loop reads CASSLRGGVREKLFF. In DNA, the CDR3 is TGTGCCAGCAGCCTCCGGGGCGGGGTTCGAGAAAAACTGTTTTTT.

DNA of the CDR3: TGTGCCACCGGGGACAGGCTCGTCTCCTACAATGAGCAGTTCTTC. Its translation is CATGDRLVSYNEQFF. The V gene is TRBV6-5, the J gene TRBJ2-1; TRBD1 matches 8 bases. The CDR3 sequence is 15 residues long. Germline trimming cut 10 bases from V and 0 bases from J; bases unmatched to any gene: 8. Germline CDR1 MNHEY, CDR2 SVGAGI.

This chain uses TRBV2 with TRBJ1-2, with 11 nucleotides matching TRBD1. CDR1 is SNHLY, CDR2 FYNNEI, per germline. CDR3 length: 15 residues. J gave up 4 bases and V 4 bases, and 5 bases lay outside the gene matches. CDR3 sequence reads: CASSGGDRGTYGYTF. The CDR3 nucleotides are TGTGCCAGCAGTGGTGGGGACAGGGGGACCTATGGCTACACCTTC.

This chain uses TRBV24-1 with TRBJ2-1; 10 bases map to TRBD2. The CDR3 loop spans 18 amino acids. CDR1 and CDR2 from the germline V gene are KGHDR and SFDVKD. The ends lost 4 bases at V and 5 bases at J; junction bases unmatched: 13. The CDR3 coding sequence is TGTGCCACCAGTGACCCCTCCATAGCGGGAGGAAGAAACAATGAGCAGTTCTTC. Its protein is CATSDPSIAGGRNNEQFF.

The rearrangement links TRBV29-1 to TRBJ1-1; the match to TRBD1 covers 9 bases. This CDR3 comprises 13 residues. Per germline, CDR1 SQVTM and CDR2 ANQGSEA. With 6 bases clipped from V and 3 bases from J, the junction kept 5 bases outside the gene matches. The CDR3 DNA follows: TGCAGCGTCGAACAGGGGGCGCACACTGAAGCTTTCTTT. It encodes CSVEQGAHTEAFF.

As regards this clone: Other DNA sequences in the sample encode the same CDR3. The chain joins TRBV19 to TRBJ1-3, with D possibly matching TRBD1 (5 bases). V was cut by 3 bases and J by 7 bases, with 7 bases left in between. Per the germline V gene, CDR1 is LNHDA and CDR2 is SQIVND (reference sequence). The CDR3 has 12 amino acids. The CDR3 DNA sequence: TGTGCCAGTAGTATCCGGGGGAACACCATATATTTT. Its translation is CASSIRGNTIYF.

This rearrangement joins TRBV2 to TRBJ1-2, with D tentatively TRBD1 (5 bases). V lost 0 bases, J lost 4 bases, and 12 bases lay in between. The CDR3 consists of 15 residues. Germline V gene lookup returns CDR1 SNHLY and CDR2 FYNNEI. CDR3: CASSEASGKGYGYTF. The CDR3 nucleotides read TGTGCCAGCAGTGAAGCGTCAGGGAAGGGCTATGGCTACACCTTC.

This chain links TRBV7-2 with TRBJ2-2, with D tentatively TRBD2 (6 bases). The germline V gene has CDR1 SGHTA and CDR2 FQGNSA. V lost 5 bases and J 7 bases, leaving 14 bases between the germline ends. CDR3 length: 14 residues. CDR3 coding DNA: TGTGCCAGCAGCCCCGGGACTCTGGGCGGGGAGCTGTTTTTT. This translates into CASSPGTLGGELFF.

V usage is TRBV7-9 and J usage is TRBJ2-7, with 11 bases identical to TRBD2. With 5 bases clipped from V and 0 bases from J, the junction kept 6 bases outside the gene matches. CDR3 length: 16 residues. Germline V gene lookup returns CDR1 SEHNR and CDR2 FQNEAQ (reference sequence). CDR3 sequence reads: CASSNNSGGVSYEQYF. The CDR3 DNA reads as TGTGCCAGCAGCAACAATAGCGGGGGGGTCTCCTACGAGCAGTACTTC.

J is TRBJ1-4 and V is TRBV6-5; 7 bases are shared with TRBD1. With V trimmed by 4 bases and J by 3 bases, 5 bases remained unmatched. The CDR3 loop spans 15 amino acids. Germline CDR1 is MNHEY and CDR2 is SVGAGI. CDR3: CASSSDRVANEKLFF. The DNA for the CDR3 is TGTGCCAGCAGTTCCGACAGGGTGGCTAATGAAAAACTGTTTTTT.